The T cell receptor beta chain described here comes from a study of PD-1 blockade in classical Hodgkin lymphoma. The CDR3 has 12 residues. CDR1 MDHEN and CDR2 SYDVKM come from the germline V gene. V lost 6 bases to trimming and J lost 1 base, with 6 bases between them. Method: immunoSEQ multiplex PCR; TCRdb's copy keeps in-frame clones and lacks some. The sample lists 7,000 or so clones, 65% to 80% occurring once. The time point is: cycle 4 day 1 (C4D1), after more than five weeks of nivolumab. Every patient had relapsed following autologous stem cell transplantation, and cohorts differed in brentuximab vedotin exposure.

The rearrangement joins TRBV28 to TRBJ2-5, with D perhaps matching TRBD1 (5 bases). The TCR was taken from a human donor with classical Hodgkin lymphoma. The material was peripheral blood mononuclear cells (PBMCs), obtained before the fourth cycle of nivolumab. The CDR3 spells CASRQAQETQYF. The CDR3 DNA follows: TGTGCCAGCAGACAGGCCCAAGAGACCCAGTACTTC.